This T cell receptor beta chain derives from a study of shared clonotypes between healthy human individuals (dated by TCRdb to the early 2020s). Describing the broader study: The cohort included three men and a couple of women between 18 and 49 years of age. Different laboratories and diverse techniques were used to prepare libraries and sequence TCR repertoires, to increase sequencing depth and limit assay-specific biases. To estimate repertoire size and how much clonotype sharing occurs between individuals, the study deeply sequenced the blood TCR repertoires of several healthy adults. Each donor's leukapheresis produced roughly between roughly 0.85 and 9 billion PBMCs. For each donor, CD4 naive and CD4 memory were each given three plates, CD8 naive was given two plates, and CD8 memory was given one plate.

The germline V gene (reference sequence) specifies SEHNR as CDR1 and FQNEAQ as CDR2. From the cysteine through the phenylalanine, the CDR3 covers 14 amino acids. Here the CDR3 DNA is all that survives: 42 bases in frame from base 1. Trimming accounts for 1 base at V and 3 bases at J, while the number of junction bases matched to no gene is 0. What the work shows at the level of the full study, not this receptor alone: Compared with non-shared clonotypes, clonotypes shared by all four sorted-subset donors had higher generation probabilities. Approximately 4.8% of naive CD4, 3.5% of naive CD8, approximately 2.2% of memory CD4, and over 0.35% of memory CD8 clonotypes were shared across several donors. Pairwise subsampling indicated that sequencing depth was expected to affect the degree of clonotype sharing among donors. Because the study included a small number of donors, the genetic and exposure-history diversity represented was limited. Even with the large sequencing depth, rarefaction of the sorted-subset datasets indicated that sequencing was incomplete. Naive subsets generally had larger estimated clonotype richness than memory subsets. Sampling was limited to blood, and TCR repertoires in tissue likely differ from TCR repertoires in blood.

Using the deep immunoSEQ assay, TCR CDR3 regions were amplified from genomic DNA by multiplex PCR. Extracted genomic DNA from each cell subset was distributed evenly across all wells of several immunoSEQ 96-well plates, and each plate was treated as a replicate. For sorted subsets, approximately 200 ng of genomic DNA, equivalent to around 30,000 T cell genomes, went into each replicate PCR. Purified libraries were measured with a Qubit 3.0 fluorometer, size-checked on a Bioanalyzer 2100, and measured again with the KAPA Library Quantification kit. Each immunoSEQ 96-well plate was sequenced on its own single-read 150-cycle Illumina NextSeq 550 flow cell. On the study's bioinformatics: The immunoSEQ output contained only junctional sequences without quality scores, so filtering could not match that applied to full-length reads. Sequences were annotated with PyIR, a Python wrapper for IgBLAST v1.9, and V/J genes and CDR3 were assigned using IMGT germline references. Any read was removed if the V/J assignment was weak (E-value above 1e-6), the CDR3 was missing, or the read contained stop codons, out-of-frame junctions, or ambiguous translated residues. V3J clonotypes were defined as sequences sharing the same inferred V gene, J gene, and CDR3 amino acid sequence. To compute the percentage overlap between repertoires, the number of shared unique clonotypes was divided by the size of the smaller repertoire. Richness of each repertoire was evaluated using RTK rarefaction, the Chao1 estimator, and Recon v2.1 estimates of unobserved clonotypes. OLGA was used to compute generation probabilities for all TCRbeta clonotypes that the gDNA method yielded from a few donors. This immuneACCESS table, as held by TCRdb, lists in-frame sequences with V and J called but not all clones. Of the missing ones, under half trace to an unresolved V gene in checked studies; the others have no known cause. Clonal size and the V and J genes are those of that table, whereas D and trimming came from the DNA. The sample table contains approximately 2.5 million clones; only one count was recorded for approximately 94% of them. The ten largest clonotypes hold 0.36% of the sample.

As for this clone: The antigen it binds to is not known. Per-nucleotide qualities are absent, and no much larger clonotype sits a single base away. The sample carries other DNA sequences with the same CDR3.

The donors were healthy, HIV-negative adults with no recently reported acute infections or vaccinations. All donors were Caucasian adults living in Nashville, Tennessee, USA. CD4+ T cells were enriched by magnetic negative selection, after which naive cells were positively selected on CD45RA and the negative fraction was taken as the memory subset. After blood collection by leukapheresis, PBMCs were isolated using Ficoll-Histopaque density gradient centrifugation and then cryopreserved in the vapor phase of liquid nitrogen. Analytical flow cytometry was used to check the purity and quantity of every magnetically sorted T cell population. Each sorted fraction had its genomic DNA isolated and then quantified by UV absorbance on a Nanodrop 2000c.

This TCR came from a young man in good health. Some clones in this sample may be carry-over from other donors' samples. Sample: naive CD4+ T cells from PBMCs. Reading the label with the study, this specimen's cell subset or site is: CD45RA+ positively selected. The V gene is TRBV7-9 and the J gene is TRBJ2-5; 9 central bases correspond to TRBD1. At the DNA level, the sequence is TGTGCCAGCAGCTTAGGACAGGGGGAAGAGACCCAGTACTTC. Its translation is CASSLGQGEETQYF.